A selection of T cell receptor beta chains follows, all from one sample in a study of cytomegalovirus exposure and HLA in healthy donors. Here immunoSEQ multiplex PCR was the method, and the copy in TCRdb shows in-frame clones only, minus some. The table includes 120,000 or so clones, roughly 89% detected once. Sample: PBMCs. Receptors originate from a woman aged 18-29 years in good health and CMV-seronegative. CDR3s include the opening cysteine and the closing phenylalanine or tryptophan. A D gene is named only where the DNA matches it firmly. A row's size may be missing; if present it is once, few, many or a size class.

clone size	D gene	V gene	J gene	CDR3 protein	CDR3 DNA
NA	NA	TRBV5-1	TRBJ1-6	CASGQGTYNSPLHF	TGCGCCAGCGGCCAGGGTACCTATAATTCACCCCTCCACTTT
NA	TRBD2	TRBV18	TRBJ2-1	CASSPPGLAVYNEQFF	TGTGCCAGCTCACCACCGGGACTAGCGGTCTACAATGAGCAGTTCTTC
NA	TRBD2	TRBV11-3	TRBJ2-1	CASSLGSGSPNEQFF	TGTGCCAGCAGCTTAGGGAGCGGGAGCCCCAATGAGCAGTTCTTC
NA	NA	TRBV2	TRBJ1-2	CASVKGGAGHANYGYTF	TGTGCCAGCGTTAAGGGGGGGGCAGGGCATGCTAACTATGGCTACACCTTC
NA	NA	TRBV7-9	TRBJ2-5	CASSLVGTLVRQETQYF	TGTGCCAGCAGCTTAGTAGGGACACTTGTGAGGCAAGAGACCCAGTACTTC
once	NA	TRBV5-1	TRBJ2-4	CASSEGAGKNIQYF	TGCGCCAGCAGTGAAGGCGCCGGGAAAAACATTCAGTACTTC
NA	NA	TRBV5-1	TRBJ1-1	CASSLGFGGGALEAFF	TGCGCCAGCAGCTTGGGATTTGGGGGAGGGGCCCTAGAAGCTTTCTTT
NA	TRBD1	TRBV5-1	TRBJ1-1	CASSSGQGNTEAFF	TGCGCCAGCAGCTCCGGACAGGGAAACACTGAAGCTTTCTTT
NA	NA	TRBV4-2	TRBJ2-5	CASSQDRTVSGQETQYF	TGTGCCAGCAGCCAAGATCGGACAGTTTCGGGACAAGAGACCCAGTACTTC
NA	NA	TRBV7-2	TRBJ2-7	CASSLSRTGPYEQYF	TGTGCCAGCAGCTTAAGCCGGACTGGCCCCTACGAGCAGTACTTC
once	NA	TRBV10-1	TRBJ2-5	CASSDATAWYQETQYF	TGCGCCAGCAGTGACGCGACAGCTTGGTACCAAGAGACCCAGTACTTC
few	TRBD2	TRBV5-1	TRBJ2-5	CASSLPVSSGGAFLETQYF	TGCGCCAGCAGCCTCCCAGTCTCTAGCGGGGGGGCCTTCTTAGAGACCCAGTACTTC
once	TRBD2	TRBV13	TRBJ2-2	CASSSTSFHGELFF	TGTGCCAGCAGCTCGACTAGCTTCCACGGGGAGCTGTTTTTT
NA	NA	TRBV6-5	TRBJ1-2	CASSPQQGNYGYTF	TGTGCCAGCAGTCCGCAACAGGGAAACTATGGCTACACCTTC
NA	NA	TRBV9	TRBJ2-2	CASKGLMNTGELFF	TGTGCCAGCAAGGGACTGATGAACACCGGGGAGCTGTTTTTT
NA	TRBD1	TRBV12-5	TRBJ1-2	CASGLVLGQGGSGYTF	TGTGCTAGTGGTTTGGTACTAGGACAGGGCGGATCTGGCTACACCTTC
NA	NA	TRBV7-6	TRBJ1-4	CASSEPLLFRETVTNEKLFF	TGTGCCAGCAGCGAACCCTTACTCTTCCGTGAAACAGTAACTAATGAAAAACTGTTTTTT
NA	TRBD1	TRBV5-1	TRBJ2-7	CASSLLKGAHEQYF	TGCGCCAGCAGCCTCTTAAAGGGGGCCCACGAGCAGTACTTC
once	NA	TRBV15	TRBJ2-7	CATSRDRQTFYEQYF	TGTGCCACCAGCAGAGATAGGCAGACATTCTACGAGCAGTACTTC
NA	NA	TRBV7-2	TRBJ1-3	CASSFGGSDSGNTIYF	TGTGCCAGCAGCTTTGGAGGGTCTGACTCTGGAAACACCATATATTTT
NA	TRBD1	TRBV27	TRBJ1-5	CASSFPGTAHGNQPQHF	TGTGCCAGCAGTTTCCCCGGGACAGCCCATGGCAATCAGCCCCAGCATTTT
few	NA	TRBV7-2	TRBJ2-7	CASSRTSGGLGYEQYF	TGTGCCAGCAGCAGAACCAGTGGGGGACTTGGTTACGAGCAGTACTTC
NA	NA	TRBV11-1	TRBJ2-7	CASSLGSGEINEQYF	TGTGCCAGCAGCTTAGGGTCCGGGGAAATCAACGAGCAGTACTTC
NA	NA	TRBV30	TRBJ2-3	CAWSVSLGYTDTQYF	TGTGCCTGGAGTGTATCATTGGGCTACACAGATACGCAGTATTTT
NA	TRBD1	TRBV25-1	TRBJ2-7	CASSELLGQGSYEQYF	TGTGCCAGCAGTGAACTCTTGGGACAGGGCTCCTACGAGCAGTACTTC
NA	NA	TRBV28	TRBJ2-7	CASSPRGTSYEQYF	TGTGCCAGCAGTCCCCGCGGGACCTCCTACGAGCAGTACTTC
NA	NA	TRBV14	TRBJ2-1	CASSPRLAPRLNNEQFF	TGTGCCAGCAGCCCACGCCTAGCGCCCCGATTAAACAATGAGCAGTTCTTC
NA	NA	TRBV4-1	TRBJ2-7	CASSPYSAGAMGYEQYF	TGCGCCAGCAGCCCCTATTCGGCAGGGGCCATGGGCTACGAGCAGTACTTC
NA	NA	TRBV25-1	TRBJ1-4	CASSEFVGATNEKLFF	TGTGCCAGCAGTGAATTCGTGGGAGCAACTAATGAAAAACTGTTTTTT
NA	NA	TRBV30	TRBJ2-6	CAWSVQNSGANVLTF	TGTGCCTGGAGTGTACAGAACTCTGGGGCCAACGTCCTGACTTTC
NA	TRBD1	TRBV5-1	TRBJ1-5	CASSLTGGINQPQHF	TGCGCCAGCAGCTTGACAGGGGGGATAAATCAGCCCCAGCATTTT
NA	NA	TRBV18	TRBJ1-2	CASSRRDKIGGYTF	TGTGCCAGCTCACGCCGGGACAAGATAGGTGGCTACACCTTC
NA	TRBD2	TRBV7-8	TRBJ2-1	CASSFGRQSGGSSYNEQFF	TGTGCCAGCAGCTTCGGTCGGCAGAGCGGGGGGAGCTCCTACAATGAGCAGTTCTTC
NA	TRBD1	TRBV7-2	TRBJ1-3	CASSLDRGVGNTIYF	TGTGCCAGCAGCTTAGACAGGGGAGTTGGAAACACCATATATTTT
few	NA	TRBV6-1	TRBJ2-5	CASSEGAGAQETQYF	TGTGCCAGCAGTGAAGGGGCGGGGGCCCAAGAGACCCAGTACTTC
NA	TRBD2	TRBV13	TRBJ2-3	CASSLGGGTSGDDTDTQYF	TGTGCCAGCAGCTTAGGCGGCGGGACTAGCGGAGACGACACAGATACGCAGTATTTT
NA	TRBD1	TRBV30	TRBJ1-1	CAWSGVTGATEAFF	TGTGCCTGGAGCGGAGTGACAGGGGCTACTGAAGCTTTCTTT
NA	TRBD1	TRBV29-1	TRBJ1-1	CSVTTGGNTEAFF	TGCAGCGTTACGACAGGGGGGAACACTGAAGCTTTCTTT
NA	TRBD1	TRBV28	TRBJ2-7	CASSCRTLHSVRDREYEQYF	TGTGCCAGCAGTTGCAGAACCCTACACTCAGTCCGGGACAGGGAGTACGAGCAGTACTTC
NA	NA	TRBV14	TRBJ2-3	CASSQDIVLDTQYF	TGTGCCAGCAGCCAAGATATAGTATTGGATACGCAGTATTTT
NA	TRBD1	TRBV28	TRBJ1-2	CASSLWRQGYGYTF	TGTGCCAGCAGTTTATGGAGACAGGGCTATGGCTACACCTTC
NA	NA	TRBV2	TRBJ2-5	CASGDRETQYF	TGTGCCAGCGGAGACAGGGAGACCCAGTACTTC
NA	NA	TRBV5-1	TRBJ1-1	CASSLEPGTLEAFF	TGCGCCAGCAGCTTGGAGCCAGGAACTCTTGAAGCTTTCTTT
few	TRBD1	TRBV14	TRBJ2-5	CASRATGEETQYF	TGTGCCAGCAGAGCGACAGGGGAAGAGACCCAGTACTTC
NA	TRBD2	TRBV19	TRBJ2-7	CATGGTSSSYEQYF	TGTGCCACCGGGGGGACTAGCAGCTCCTACGAGCAGTACTTC
NA	TRBD1	TRBV5-1	TRBJ2-7	CATRPPGQGFEQYF	TGCGCGACTCGCCCCCCGGGACAGGGGTTCGAGCAGTACTTC
once	NA	TRBV11-3	TRBJ2-3	CASSLVGEPTDTQYF	TGTGCCAGCAGCTTAGTTGGAGAACCCACAGATACGCAGTATTTT
NA	NA	TRBV19	TRBJ1-5	CATSRAAKTDGVNQPQHF	TGTGCCACCTCAAGGGCCGCTAAGACTGACGGGGTCAATCAGCCCCAGCATTTT
NA	TRBD2	TRBV2	TRBJ2-3	CASSEGGTSGWTDTQYF	TGTGCCAGCAGTGAAGGAGGGACTAGCGGGTGGACAGATACGCAGTATTTT
few	NA	TRBV4-1	TRBJ1-2	CASSQVQGQFYTF	TGCGCCAGCAGCCAAGTCCAGGGGCAGTTCTACACCTTC
NA	TRBD1	TRBV11-1	TRBJ2-5	CASSRDRQETQYF	TGTGCCAGCAGCCGGGACAGGCAAGAGACCCAGTACTTC
few	TRBD1	TRBV7-9	TRBJ1-5	CASSSRGQPQHF	TGTGCCAGCAGCTCCAGGGGGCAGCCCCAGCATTTT
few	NA	TRBV25-1	TRBJ2-5	CASSGTLAPETQYF	TGTGCCAGCAGTGGAACTTTAGCCCCCGAGACCCAGTACTTC
once	NA	TRBV14	TRBJ2-3	CASSRRQSTDTQYF	TGTGCCAGCAGCCGTCGACAGAGCACAGATACGCAGTATTTT